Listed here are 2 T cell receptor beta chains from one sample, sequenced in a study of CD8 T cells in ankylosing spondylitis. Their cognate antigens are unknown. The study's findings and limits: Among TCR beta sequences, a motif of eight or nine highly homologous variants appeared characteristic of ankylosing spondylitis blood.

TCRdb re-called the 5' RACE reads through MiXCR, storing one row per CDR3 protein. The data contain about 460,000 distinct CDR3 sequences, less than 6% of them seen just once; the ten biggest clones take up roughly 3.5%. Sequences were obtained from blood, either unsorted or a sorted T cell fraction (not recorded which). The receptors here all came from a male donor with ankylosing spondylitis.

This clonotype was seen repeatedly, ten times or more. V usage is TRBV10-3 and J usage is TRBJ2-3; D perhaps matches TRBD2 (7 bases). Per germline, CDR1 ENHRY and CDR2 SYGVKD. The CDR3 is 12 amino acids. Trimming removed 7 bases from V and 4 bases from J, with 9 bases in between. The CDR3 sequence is CAIMGGPDTQYF. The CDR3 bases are TGTGCCATCATGGGGGGGCCAGATACGCAGTATTTT.

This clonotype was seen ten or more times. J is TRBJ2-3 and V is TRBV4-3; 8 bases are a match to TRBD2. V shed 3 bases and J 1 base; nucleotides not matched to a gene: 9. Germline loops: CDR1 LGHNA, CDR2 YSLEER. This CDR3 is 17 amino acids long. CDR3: CASSQLGAGARTDTQYF. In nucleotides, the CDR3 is TGCGCCAGCAGCCAGCTGGGAGCGGGGGCCCGCACAGATACGCAGTATTTT.